Following are 13 T cell receptor beta chains from one sample sequenced in a study of cytomegalovirus exposure and HLA in healthy donors. The PCR contained 60 Vbeta and 13 Jbeta primers. Here immunoSEQ multiplex PCR was the method, and the copy in TCRdb shows in-frame clones only, minus some. The sample includes 70,000 to 85,000 clones, approximately 57% of them seen just once. The sample taken for sequencing was PBMCs. The origin of the receptors is a man aged 25-40 years in good health and CMV-seropositive.

With respect to this clone: This CDR3 is also generated by other DNA sequences in the sample. The chain links TRBV18 to TRBJ2-7, with TRBD1 identical over 9 bases. J gave up 2 bases and V 3 bases, and 8 bases lay outside the gene matches. The CDR3 runs 16 residues. Germline V CDR1 and CDR2: KGHSH, LQKENI. CDR3 region: CASSPPGTGSPYEQYF. In nucleotides, the CDR3 is TGTGCCAGCTCACCTCCCGGGACAGGGAGCCCCTACGAGCAGTACTTC.

The genes are TRBV11-2 and TRBJ2-6; TRBD1 aligns across 7 bases. CDR1 is SGHAT and CDR2 is FQNNGV in the germline V gene. V was pared by 4 bases and J by 2 bases, with 8 bases of the junction left unmatched. The CDR3 runs 17 residues. In nucleotides, the CDR3 is TGTGCCAGCAGCTCGTTACAGGGGTCTGCTGGGGCCAACGTCCTGACTTTC. Residues: CASSSLQGSAGANVLTF.

Here the CDR3 reads CASSRAGTSYEQYF. CDR3 nucleotide sequence: TGTGCCAGCAGCCGGGCGGGGACCTCCTACGAGCAGTACTTC. The genes are TRBV11-2 and TRBJ2-7; tentative D call: TRBD2 (6 bases). CDR1 and CDR2 (germline): SGHAT, FQNNGV. CDR3 length: 14 amino acids. Deletions cut 5 bases from V and 0 bases from J, with 11 bases between.

V and J are TRBV2 and TRBJ1-6; D remains unclear. V lost 0 bases and J 0 bases, leaving 9 bases between the germline ends. From germline, CDR1 is SNHLY and CDR2 FYNNEI. This CDR3 is 17 amino acids long. In DNA, the CDR3 is TGTGCCAGCAGTGAAGCCCCTTTGAGCTCCTATAATTCACCCCTCCACTTT. Amino acid sequence: CASSEAPLSSYNSPLHF.

This clone came up a few times. The chain recombines TRBV5-5 with TRBJ1-2, with D maybe TRBD1 (5 bases). The CDR3 is made up of 14 amino acids. Trimming stripped 4 bases from V and 1 base from J, with 11 bases between. CDR1 and CDR2 from the germline V gene are SGHKS and YYEKEE (reference sequence). The chain's CDR3 is CASSQSGDNYGYTF. The CDR3 region has the DNA TGTGCCAGCAGCCAGTCGGGGGATAACTATGGCTACACCTTC.

The chain uses TRBV10-3 and TRBJ1-1; tentative D call: TRBD1 (6 bases). The V end was cut by 6 bases, the J end by 0 bases, with 11 bases between. This CDR3 spans 14 amino acids. CDR1 and CDR2 from the germline V gene are ENHRY and SYGVKD. In DNA, the CDR3 is TGTGCCATCAGAAGGGGGTCGATGAACACTGAAGCTTTCTTT. This encodes CAIRRGSMNTEAFF.

The table lists this clone with a few counts. This rearrangement joins TRBV9 to TRBJ1-1; 7 positions agree with TRBD1. Germline lookup yields CDR1 SGDLS and CDR2 YYNGEE. The CDR3 runs 14 residues. With 4 bases clipped from V and 5 bases from J, the junction kept 8 bases outside the gene matches. For the CDR3, the DNA is TGTGCCAGCAGCCAAACAGGGGCTGAAACTGAAGCTTTCTTT. Translated, it gives CASSQTGAETEAFF. Full variable domain (rest looked up from reference TRBV9 and TRBJ1-1): DSGVTQTPKHLITATGQRVTLRCSPRSGDLSVYWYQQSLDQGLQFLIQYYNGEERAKGNILERFSAQQFPDLHSELNLSSLELGDSALYFCASSQTGAETEAFFGQGTRLTVV.

This chain uses TRBV5-1 with TRBJ1-1; 7 nucleotides agree with TRBD1. This CDR3 comprises 14 residues. Per germline, CDR1 SGHRS and CDR2 YFSETQ. V trimming: 4 bases; J trimming: 7 bases; junction bases outside the gene matches: 10. The chain's CDR3 is CASSLDPGQSEAFF. The DNA for the CDR3 is TGCGCCAGCAGCCTAGACCCGGGACAGAGTGAAGCTTTCTTT.

This clone has just a few counts. The V call is TRBV5-4, the J call TRBJ2-5, with 7 positions matching TRBD1. This CDR3 region has 14 residues. Unmatched junction bases numbered 5, after V lost 3 bases and J lost 3 bases. Germline V gene lookup returns CDR1 SGHNT and CDR2 YYREEE (reference sequence). CDR3 loop: CASSSGQRKETQYF. As DNA, the CDR3 is TGTGCCAGCAGCTCGGGACAGCGCAAAGAGACCCAGTACTTC.

For the CDR3, the DNA is TGTGCCAGCAGTATACAGGGAGACCCCTACGAGCAGTACTTC. Translation gives CASSIQGDPYEQYF. The chain carries TRBV25-1 and TRBJ2-7; D is perhaps TRBD1 (6 bases). V lost 5 bases to trimming and J lost 2 bases, with 13 bases between them. This CDR3 contains 14 residues. Germline V gene data show CDR1 as MGHDK and CDR2 as SYGVNS.

This clone appeared a few times. The genes are TRBV28 and TRBJ2-1; D is perhaps TRBD1 (6 bases). Germline loops: CDR1 MDHEN, CDR2 SYDVKM. CDR3 length equals 17 residues. The V end was cut by 4 bases, the J end by 3 bases, with 19 bases between. The CDR3 loop is CASSSQLYPDSYNEQFF. CDR3 nucleotides: TGTGCCAGCAGTTCTCAGCTCTATCCGGACAGCTACAATGAGCAGTTCTTC.

V and J are TRBV27 and TRBJ2-3; 9 nucleotides align to TRBD1. Germline CDR1 MNHEY, CDR2 SMNVEV (reference sequence). This CDR3 has 15 residues. J gave up 4 bases and V 6 bases, and 8 bases lay outside the gene matches. CDR3 nucleotides: TGTGCCAGCAGCAGCAGACAGGGGGGTTCAGATACGCAGTATTTT. Translation gives CASSSRQGGSDTQYF.

The rearrangement links TRBV7-6 to TRBJ2-3, with a weak D call TRBD2 (7 bases). The CDR3 contains 14 residues. Germline values: CDR1 SGHVS, CDR2 FNYEAQ. Trimming removed 0 bases at V and 6 bases at J, with 10 bases between. The CDR3 DNA sequence: TGTGCCAGCAGCTTAGCGGGGGGGCTTGATACGCAGTATTTT. This translates into CASSLAGGLDTQYF. Drawing the rest from reference TRBV7-6 and TRBJ2-3, the complete variable domain is GAGVSQSPRYKVTKRGQDVALRCDPISGHVSLYWYRQALGQGPEFLTYFNYEAQQDKSGLPNDRFSAERPEGSISTLTIQRTEQRDSAMYRCASSLAGGLDTQYFGPGTRLTVL.